This T cell receptor beta chain was sequenced for a study of blood T cell repertoires in COVID-19. V lost 6 bases and J lost 2, with 11 bases in between. Germline V lookup: CDR1 MNHEY, CDR2 SMNVEV (reference sequence). This CDR3 contains 14 residues. How the authors handled the data: By means of reference gene primer amplification, nucleated cell counts were estimated. This table comes from immunoSEQ multiplex PCR, and its TCRdb copy is limited to in-frame clones, with some not included. For V, J and clone size, that table is used; D and trimming come from the DNA. The sample has 250,000 or so clones, under 90% seen once.

The chain combines TRBV27 with TRBJ1-3; D not certain. Sequencing used peripheral blood. This clonotype was obtained from a woman aged 40 to 50 who had recovered from COVID-19. The CDR3 spells CASSRGSTGNTIYF. CDR3 in DNA: TGTGCCAGCAGCCGCGGGTCTACTGGAAACACCATATATTTT.